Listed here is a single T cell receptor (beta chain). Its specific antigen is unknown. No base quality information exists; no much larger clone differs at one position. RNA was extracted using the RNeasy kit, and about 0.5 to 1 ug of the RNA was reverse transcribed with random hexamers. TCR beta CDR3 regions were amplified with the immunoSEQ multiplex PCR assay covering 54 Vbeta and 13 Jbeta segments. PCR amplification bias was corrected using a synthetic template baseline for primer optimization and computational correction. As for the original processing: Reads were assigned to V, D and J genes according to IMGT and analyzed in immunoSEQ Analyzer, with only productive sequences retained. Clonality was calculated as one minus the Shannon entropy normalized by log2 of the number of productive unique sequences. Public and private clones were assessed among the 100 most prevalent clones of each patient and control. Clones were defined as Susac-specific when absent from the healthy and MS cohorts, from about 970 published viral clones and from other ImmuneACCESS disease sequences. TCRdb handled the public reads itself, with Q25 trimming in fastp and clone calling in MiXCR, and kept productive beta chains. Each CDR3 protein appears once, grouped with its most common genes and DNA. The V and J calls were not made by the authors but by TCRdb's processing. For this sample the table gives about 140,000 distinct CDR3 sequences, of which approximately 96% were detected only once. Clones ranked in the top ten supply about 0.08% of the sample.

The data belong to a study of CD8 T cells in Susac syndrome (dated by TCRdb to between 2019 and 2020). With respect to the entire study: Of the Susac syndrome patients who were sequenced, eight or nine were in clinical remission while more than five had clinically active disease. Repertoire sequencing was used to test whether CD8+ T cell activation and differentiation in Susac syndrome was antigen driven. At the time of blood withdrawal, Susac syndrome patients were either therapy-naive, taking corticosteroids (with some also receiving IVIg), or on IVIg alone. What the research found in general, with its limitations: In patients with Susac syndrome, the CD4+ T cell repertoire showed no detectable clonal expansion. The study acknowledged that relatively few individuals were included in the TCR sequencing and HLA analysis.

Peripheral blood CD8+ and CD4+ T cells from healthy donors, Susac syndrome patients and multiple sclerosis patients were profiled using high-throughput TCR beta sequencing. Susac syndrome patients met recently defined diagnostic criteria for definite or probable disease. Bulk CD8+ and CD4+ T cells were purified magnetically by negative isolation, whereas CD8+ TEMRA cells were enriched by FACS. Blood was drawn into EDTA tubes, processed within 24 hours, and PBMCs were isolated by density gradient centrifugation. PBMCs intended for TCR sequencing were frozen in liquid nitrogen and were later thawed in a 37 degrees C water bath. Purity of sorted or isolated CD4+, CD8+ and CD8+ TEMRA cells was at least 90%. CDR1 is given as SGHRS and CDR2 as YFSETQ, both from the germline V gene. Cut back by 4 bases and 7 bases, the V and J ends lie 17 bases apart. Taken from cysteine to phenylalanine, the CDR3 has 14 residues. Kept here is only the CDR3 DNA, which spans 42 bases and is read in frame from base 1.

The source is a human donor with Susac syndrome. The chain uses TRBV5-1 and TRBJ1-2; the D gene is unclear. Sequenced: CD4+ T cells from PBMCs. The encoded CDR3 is CASSPERSARGYTF. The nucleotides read TGCGCCAGCAGCCCGGAAAGGTCGGCGCGTGGCTACACCTTC.